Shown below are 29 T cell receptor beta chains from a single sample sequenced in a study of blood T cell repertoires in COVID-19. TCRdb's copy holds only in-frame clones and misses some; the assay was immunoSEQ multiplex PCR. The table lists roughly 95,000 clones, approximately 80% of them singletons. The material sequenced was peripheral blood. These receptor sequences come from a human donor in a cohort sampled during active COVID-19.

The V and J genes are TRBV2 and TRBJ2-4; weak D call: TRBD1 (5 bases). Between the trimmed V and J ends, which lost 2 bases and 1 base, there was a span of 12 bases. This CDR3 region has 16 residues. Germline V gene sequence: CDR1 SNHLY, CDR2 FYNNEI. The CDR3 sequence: CASSEQGGLAKNIQYF. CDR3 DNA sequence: TGTGCCAGCAGTGAACAGGGTGGGCTGGCCAAAAACATTCAGTACTTC.

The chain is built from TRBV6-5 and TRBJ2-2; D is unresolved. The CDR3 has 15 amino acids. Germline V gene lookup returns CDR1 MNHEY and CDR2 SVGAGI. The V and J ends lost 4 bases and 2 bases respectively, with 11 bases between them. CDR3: CASSWAGYNTGELFF. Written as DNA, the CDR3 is TGTGCCAGCAGTTGGGCAGGATATAACACCGGGGAGCTGTTTTTT.

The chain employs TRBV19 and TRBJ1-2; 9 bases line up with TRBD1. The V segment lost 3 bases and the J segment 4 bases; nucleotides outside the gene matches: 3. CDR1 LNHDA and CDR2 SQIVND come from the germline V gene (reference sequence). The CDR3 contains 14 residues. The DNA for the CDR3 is TGTGCCAGTAGTATGGGGACAGGGACCTATGGCTACACCTTC. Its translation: CASSMGTGTYGYTF.

The CDR3 DNA reads TGTGCCAGCAGCCAAGAACAGAACTATGGCTACACCTTC. Protein sequence: CASSQEQNYGYTF. The V call is TRBV14, the J call TRBJ1-2; D remains ambiguous. Germline CDR1 is SGHDN and CDR2 is FVKESK. V was shortened by 0 bases and J by 2 bases, with 4 bases between the two germline ends. The CDR3 loop spans 13 amino acids.

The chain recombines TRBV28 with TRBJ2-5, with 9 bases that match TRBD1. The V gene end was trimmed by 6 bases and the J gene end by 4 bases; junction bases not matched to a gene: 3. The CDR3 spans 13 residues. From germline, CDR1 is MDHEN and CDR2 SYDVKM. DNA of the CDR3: TGTGCCAGCAGAAGGGACAGGGTAGAGACCCAGTACTTC. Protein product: CASRRDRVETQYF.

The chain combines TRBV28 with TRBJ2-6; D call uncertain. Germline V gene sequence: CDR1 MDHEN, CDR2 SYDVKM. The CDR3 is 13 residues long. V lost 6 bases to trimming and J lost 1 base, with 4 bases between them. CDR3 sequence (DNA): TGTGCCAGCAGCGTATCTGGGGCCAACGTCCTGACTTTC. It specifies CASSVSGANVLTF. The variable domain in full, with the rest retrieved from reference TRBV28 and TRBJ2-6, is DVKVTQSSRYLVKRTGEKVFLECVQDMDHENMFWYRQDPGLGLRLIYFSYDVKMKEKGDIPEGYSVSREKKERFSLILESASTNQTSMYLCASSVSGANVLTFGAGSRLTVL.

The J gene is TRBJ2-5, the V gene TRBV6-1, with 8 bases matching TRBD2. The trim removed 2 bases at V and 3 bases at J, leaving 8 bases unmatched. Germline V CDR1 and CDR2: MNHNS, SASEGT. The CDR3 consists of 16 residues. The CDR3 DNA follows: TGTGCCAGCAGTGAAAACAGCGGGAGAGGGAAAGAGACCCAGTACTTC. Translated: CASSENSGRGKETQYF.

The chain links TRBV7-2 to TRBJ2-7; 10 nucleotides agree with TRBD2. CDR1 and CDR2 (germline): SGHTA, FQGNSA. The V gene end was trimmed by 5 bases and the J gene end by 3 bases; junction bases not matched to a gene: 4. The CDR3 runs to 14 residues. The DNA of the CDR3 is TGTGCCAGCAGCCCTAGCGGGGGATTCTACGAGCAGTACTTC. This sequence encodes CASSPSGGFYEQYF.

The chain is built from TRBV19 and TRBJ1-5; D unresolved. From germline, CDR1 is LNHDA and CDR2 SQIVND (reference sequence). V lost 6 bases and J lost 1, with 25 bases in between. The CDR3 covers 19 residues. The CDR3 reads CASRPNGGFERRSNQPQHF. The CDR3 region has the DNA TGTGCCAGTAGGCCAAATGGAGGGTTCGAGAGGAGGAGCAATCAGCCCCAGCATTTT.

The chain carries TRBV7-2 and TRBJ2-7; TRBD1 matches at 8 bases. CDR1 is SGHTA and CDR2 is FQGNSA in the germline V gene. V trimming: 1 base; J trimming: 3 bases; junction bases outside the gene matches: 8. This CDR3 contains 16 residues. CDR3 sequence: CASSLVQGARFYEQYF. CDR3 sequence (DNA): TGTGCCAGCAGCTTAGTTCAGGGGGCTAGATTCTACGAGCAGTACTTC. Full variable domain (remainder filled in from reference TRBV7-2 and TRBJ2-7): GAGVSQSPSNKVTEKGKDVELRCDPISGHTALYWYRQSLGQGLEFLIYFQGNSAPDKSGLPSDRFSAERTGGSVSTLTIQRTQQEDSAVYLCASSLVQGARFYEQYFGPGTRLTVT.

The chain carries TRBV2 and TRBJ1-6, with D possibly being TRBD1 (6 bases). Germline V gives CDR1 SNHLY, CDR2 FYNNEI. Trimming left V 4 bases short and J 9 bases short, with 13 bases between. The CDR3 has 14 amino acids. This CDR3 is CASSVQGEFSPLHF. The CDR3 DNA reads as TGTGCCAGCAGTGTACAGGGTGAGTTTTCACCCCTCCACTTT.

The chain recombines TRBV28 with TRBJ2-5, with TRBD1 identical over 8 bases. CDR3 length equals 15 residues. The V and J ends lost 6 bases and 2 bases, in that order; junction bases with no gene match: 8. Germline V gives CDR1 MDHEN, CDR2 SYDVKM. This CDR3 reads CASRRDRYLQETQYF. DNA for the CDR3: TGTGCCAGCAGACGGGACAGGTACCTTCAAGAGACCCAGTACTTC.

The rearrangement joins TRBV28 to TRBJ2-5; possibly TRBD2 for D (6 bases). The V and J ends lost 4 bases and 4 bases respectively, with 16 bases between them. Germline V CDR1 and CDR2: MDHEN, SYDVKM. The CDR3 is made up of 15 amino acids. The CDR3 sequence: CASSSEAGSGETQYF. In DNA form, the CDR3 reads TGTGCCAGCAGTTCGGAGGCGGGGTCGGGAGAGACCCAGTACTTC.

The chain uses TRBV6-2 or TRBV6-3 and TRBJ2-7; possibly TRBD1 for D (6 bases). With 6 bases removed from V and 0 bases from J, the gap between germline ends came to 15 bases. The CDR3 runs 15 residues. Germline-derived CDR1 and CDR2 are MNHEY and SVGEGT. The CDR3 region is CASSNGQSNSYEQYF. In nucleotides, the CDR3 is TGTGCCAGCAGCAACGGACAGAGTAACTCCTACGAGCAGTACTTC.

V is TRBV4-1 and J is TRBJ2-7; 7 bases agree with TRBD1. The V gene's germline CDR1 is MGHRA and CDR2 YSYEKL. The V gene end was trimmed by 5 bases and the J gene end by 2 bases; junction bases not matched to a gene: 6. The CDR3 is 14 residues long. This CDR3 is CASSYPGQTYEQYF. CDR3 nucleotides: TGCGCCAGCAGCTACCCGGGACAGACCTACGAGCAGTACTTC.

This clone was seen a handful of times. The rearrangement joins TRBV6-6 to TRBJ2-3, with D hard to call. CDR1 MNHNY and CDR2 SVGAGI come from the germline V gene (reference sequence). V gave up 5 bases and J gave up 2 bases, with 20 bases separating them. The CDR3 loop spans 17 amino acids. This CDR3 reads CASSPPQRLRFTDTQYF. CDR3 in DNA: TGTGCCAGCAGTCCTCCTCAGAGACTGAGATTCACAGATACGCAGTATTTT.

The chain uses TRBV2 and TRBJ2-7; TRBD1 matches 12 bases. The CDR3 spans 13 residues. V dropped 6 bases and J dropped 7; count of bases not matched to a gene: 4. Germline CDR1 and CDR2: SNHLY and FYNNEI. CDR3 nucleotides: TGTGCCAGCAGGGGACAGGGGGCGGGGGAGCAGTACTTC. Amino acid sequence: CASRGQGAGEQYF.

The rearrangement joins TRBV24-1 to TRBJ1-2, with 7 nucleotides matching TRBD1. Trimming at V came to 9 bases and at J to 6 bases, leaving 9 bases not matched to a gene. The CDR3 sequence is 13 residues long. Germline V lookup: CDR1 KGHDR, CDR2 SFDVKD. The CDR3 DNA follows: TGTGCCACCTCGGAAACAGGGGAAAATGGCTACACCTTC. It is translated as CATSETGENGYTF.

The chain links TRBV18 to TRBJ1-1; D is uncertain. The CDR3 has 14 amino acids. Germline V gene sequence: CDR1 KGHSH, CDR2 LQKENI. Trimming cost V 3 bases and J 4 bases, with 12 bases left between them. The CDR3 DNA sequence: TGTGCCAGCTCACCGGATCCGGGGAGCACTGAAGCTTTCTTT. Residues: CASSPDPGSTEAFF.

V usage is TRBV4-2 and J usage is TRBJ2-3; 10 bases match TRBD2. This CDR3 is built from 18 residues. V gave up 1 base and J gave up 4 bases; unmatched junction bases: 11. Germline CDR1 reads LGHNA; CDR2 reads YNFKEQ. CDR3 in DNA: TGTGCCAGCAGCCAAGTTGTTAGTCTAGCGGGAGCGGCAGATACGCAGTATTTT. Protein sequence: CASSQVVSLAGAADTQYF.

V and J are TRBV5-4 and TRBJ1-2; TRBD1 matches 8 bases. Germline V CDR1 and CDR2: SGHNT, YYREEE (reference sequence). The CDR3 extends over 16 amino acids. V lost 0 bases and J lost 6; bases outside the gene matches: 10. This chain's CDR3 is CASSLDNVSGGDGYTF. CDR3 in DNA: TGTGCCAGCAGCTTGGATAACGTGTCAGGGGGCGATGGCTACACCTTC.

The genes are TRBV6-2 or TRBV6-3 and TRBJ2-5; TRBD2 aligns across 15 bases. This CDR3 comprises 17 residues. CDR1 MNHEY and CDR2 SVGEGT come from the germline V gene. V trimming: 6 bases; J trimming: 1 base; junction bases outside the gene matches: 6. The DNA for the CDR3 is TGTGCCAGCAGCTGGACTAGCGGGAGGGCCTTCCAAGAGACCCAGTACTTC. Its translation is CASSWTSGRAFQETQYF.

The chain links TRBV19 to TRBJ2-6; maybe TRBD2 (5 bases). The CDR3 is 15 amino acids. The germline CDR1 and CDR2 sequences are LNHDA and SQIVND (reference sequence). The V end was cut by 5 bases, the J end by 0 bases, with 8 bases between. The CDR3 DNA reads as TGTGCCAGTAGTGGAGGTAGCTCTGGGGCCAACGTCCTGACTTTC. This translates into CASSGGSSGANVLTF.

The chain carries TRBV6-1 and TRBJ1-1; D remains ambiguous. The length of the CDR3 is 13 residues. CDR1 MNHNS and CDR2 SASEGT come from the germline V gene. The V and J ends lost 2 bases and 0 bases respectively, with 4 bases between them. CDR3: CASSEPMNTEAFF. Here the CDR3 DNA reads TGTGCCAGCAGTGAACCTATGAACACTGAAGCTTTCTTT.

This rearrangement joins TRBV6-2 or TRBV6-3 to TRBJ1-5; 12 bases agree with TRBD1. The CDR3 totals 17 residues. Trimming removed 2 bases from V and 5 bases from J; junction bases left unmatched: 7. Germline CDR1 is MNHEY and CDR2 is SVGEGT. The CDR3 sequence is CASSYPRGQGAYQPQHF. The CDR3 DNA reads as TGTGCCAGCAGTTACCCAAGGGGACAGGGGGCCTATCAGCCCCAGCATTTT.

CDR3 sequence reads: CASSTLASSYNEQFF. The CDR3 DNA is TGTGCCAGCAGTACTCTAGCTAGCTCCTACAATGAGCAGTTCTTC. The V gene is TRBV2, the J gene TRBJ2-1; maybe TRBD2 (5 bases). The CDR3 contains 15 residues. Trimming took 5 bases from V and 0 from J, leaving 11 bases between them. The germline V gene encodes CDR1 SNHLY and CDR2 FYNNEI.

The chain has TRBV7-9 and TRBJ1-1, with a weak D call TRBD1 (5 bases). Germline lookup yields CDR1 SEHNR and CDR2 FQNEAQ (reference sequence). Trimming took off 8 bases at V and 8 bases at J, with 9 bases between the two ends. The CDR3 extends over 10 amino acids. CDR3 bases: TGTGCCAGCTCCCGACAGGAAGCTTTCTTT. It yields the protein CASSRQEAFF.

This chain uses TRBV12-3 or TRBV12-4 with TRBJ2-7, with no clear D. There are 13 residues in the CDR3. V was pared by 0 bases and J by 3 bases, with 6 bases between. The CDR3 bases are TGTGCCAGCAGTTTAGCAGAGCTCTACGAGCAGTACTTC. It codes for CASSLAELYEQYF.

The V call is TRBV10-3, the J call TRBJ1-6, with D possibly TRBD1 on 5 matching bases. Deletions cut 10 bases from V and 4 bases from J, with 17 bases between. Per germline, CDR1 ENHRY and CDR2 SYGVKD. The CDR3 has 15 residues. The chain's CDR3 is CATWVGGAYNSPLHF. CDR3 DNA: TGTGCCACATGGGTGGGAGGGGCGTATAATTCACCCCTCCACTTT.